Following are 24 T cell receptor beta chains from one sample sequenced in a study of T cell changes during pregnancy in multiple sclerosis. Here immunoSEQ multiplex PCR was the method, and the copy in TCRdb shows in-frame clones only, minus some. The sample records some 93,000 clones, roughly 92% being singletons. Sequencing was performed on peripheral blood, taken after pregnancy. The receptors shown here come from a female donor with multiple sclerosis, enrolled in a pregnancy study.

The table lists this clone with a count of one. The chain is built from TRBV7-2 and TRBJ2-3, with D maybe TRBD2 (5 bases). The V end lost 7 bases, the J end lost 1 base, and 18 bases lay between the germline ends. CDR3 length: 16 residues. Germline assignment: CDR1 SGHTA and CDR2 FQGNSA. CDR3 nucleotides: TGTGCCAGCACCCCCCCGAGGGCAGGCGGCACAGATACGCAGTATTTT. Translating gives CASTPPRAGGTDTQYF.

This chain connects TRBV27 to TRBJ1-2; D is perhaps TRBD1 (6 bases). Deletions cut 3 bases from V and 2 bases from J, with 16 bases between. CDR3 size: 16 residues. The germline gives CDR1 MNHEY, CDR2 SMNVEV (reference sequence). CDR3 bases: TGTGCCAGCAGTTTCATGAGGGGACATACGAACTATGGCTACACCTTC. This encodes CASSFMRGHTNYGYTF.

V and J are TRBV19 and TRBJ2-7; tentatively, D is TRBD1 (5 bases). Trimming took 2 bases from V and 3 from J, leaving 23 bases between them. From germline, CDR1 is LNHDA and CDR2 SQIVND (reference sequence). This CDR3 contains 18 residues. The CDR3 sequence: CASSIRKALTGALYEQYF. The CDR3 DNA sequence: TGTGCCAGTAGTATACGAAAGGCATTGACTGGGGCCCTCTACGAGCAGTACTTC.

The CDR3 DNA is TGTGCCAGCAGCTTAGGACTAGCGGGGGGGAAGGAGACCCAGTACTTC. Residues: CASSLGLAGGKETQYF. This chain links TRBV7-7 with TRBJ2-5; TRBD2 agrees at 14 bases. The CDR3 sequence is 16 residues long. The V and J ends lost 1 base and 5 bases, in that order; junction bases with no gene match: 3. Germline CDR1 reads SSHAT; CDR2 reads FNYEAQ (reference sequence).

The rearrangement links TRBV7-9 to TRBJ2-1, with D perhaps TRBD2 (6 bases). This CDR3 is built from 15 residues. Germline CDR1 and CDR2: SEHNR and FQNEAQ (reference sequence). V lost 5 bases, J lost 0 bases, and 11 bases lay in between. CDR3 sequence reads: CASSGGIGSYNEQFF. CDR3 in DNA: TGTGCCAGCAGCGGCGGGATAGGCTCCTACAATGAGCAGTTCTTC.

CDR3 nucleotide sequence: TGTGCCAGCAGTTACTCGATACCTATCGGCTATGGCTACACCTTC. Translation: CASSYSIPIGYGYTF. This chain joins TRBV6-5 and TRBJ1-2; no definite D call. Germline CDR1 MNHEY, CDR2 SVGAGI. V was shortened by 0 bases and J by 4 bases, with 12 bases between the two germline ends. This CDR3 is built from 15 residues.

The chain carries TRBV6-4 and TRBJ2-1; TRBD1 agrees at 9 bases. Germline V gene data show CDR1 as MRHNA and CDR2 as SNTAGT. V lost 0 bases, J lost 5 bases, and 2 bases stayed unmatched. This CDR3 is built from 15 residues. The CDR3 coding sequence is TGTGCCAGCAGTGACTCGGACAGGGGACACAATGAGCAGTTCTTC. It yields the protein CASSDSDRGHNEQFF.

V and J are TRBV10-1 and TRBJ2-5; 9 nucleotides line up with TRBD2. CDR1 is WNHNN and CDR2 is SYGVQD in the germline V gene (reference sequence). The CDR3 consists of 16 residues. The V gene end was trimmed by 6 bases and the J gene end by 5 bases; junction bases not matched to a gene: 13. The CDR3 sequence is CASSQQLAGEGETQYF. The CDR3 DNA sequence: TGCGCCAGCAGCCAGCAGTTAGCGGGAGAGGGGGAGACCCAGTACTTC.

The chain joins TRBV30 to TRBJ2-1; D is perhaps TRBD1 (5 bases). There are 14 residues in the CDR3. The germline gives CDR1 GTSNPN, CDR2 SVGIG (reference sequence). V dropped 8 bases and J dropped 9 bases, with 23 bases sitting between them. CDR3 protein: CARNYRTLGVEQFF. CDR3 in DNA: TGTGCCCGTAACTACCGAACCCTAGGGGTTGAGCAGTTCTTC.

The CDR3 DNA reads TGTGCCAGCAGTCGGGATTGGGACTCTCTGTTTTTT. Residues: CASSRDWDSLFF. The J gene is TRBJ1-4, the V gene TRBV6-6; TRBD1 is a possible D gene (5 bases). Germline-derived CDR1 and CDR2 are MNHNY and SVGAGI (reference sequence). The CDR3 runs 12 residues. The ends were cut back, 5 bases at V and 14 bases at J, with 15 bases in the middle.

The V and J genes are TRBV30 and TRBJ2-7; the match to TRBD1 covers 10 bases. The CDR3 loop spans 12 amino acids. V lost 8 bases and J lost 7; bases outside the gene matches: 8. CDR1 and CDR2 from the germline V gene are GTSNPN and SVGIG (reference sequence). The CDR3, as DNA: TGTGCCAGCGCCGACAGGGGGCGGGAGCAGTACTTC. Translating gives CASADRGREQYF.

The chain employs TRBV19 and TRBJ2-4, with 9 bases identical to TRBD1. From germline, CDR1 is LNHDA and CDR2 SQIVND (reference sequence). The length of the CDR3 is 13 residues. With 5 bases clipped from V and 7 bases from J, the junction kept 3 bases outside the gene matches. This CDR3 reads CASSLGQGNIQYF. The CDR3 bases are TGTGCCAGTAGTCTCGGACAGGGGAACATTCAGTACTTC.

The chain links TRBV11-2 to TRBJ1-1; TRBD1 agrees at 8 bases. Germline CDR1 SGHAT, CDR2 FQNNGV. The CDR3 runs 16 residues. V shed 2 bases and J 4 bases; nucleotides not matched to a gene: 9. The DNA of the CDR3 is TGTGCCAGCAGCTTAAGCAGGGGGCGCAAAGTCACTGAAGCTTTCTTT. This gives the protein CASSLSRGRKVTEAFF.

The gene calls are TRBV27 and TRBJ2-5; 10 bases match TRBD2. Germline trimming cut 5 bases from V and 6 bases from J; bases unmatched to any gene: 15. Germline V gives CDR1 MNHEY, CDR2 SMNVEV (reference sequence). The length of the CDR3 is 17 residues. DNA for the CDR3: TGTGCCAGCAGTCCACTAGCGGGACCCACCGATTTAAAGACCCAGTACTTC. Its protein is CASSPLAGPTDLKTQYF.

The chain's CDR3 is CASSLQGWVNEQFF. In nucleotides, the CDR3 is TGTGCCAGCAGCTTGCAGGGTTGGGTCAATGAGCAGTTCTTC. This chain connects TRBV5-4 to TRBJ2-1; possibly TRBD1 for D (5 bases). V lost 1 base to trimming and J lost 6 bases, with 11 bases between them. The CDR3 covers 14 residues. Looked up from germline, CDR1 is SGHNT and CDR2 is YYREEE (reference sequence). The entire variable domain, with the rest obtained from reference TRBV5-4 and TRBJ2-1, is as follows: ETGVTQSPTHLIKTRGQQVTLRCSSQSGHNTVSWYQQALGQGPQFIFQYYREEENGRGNFPPRFSGLQFPNYSSELNVNALELDDSALYLCASSLQGWVNEQFFGPGTRLTVL.

The chain uses TRBV18 and TRBJ1-5, with D maybe TRBD1 (6 bases). The germline V and J ends were trimmed by 3 bases and 4 bases, with 10 bases remaining between them. The length of the CDR3 is 14 residues. Looked up from germline, CDR1 is KGHSH and CDR2 is LQKENI. The CDR3 spells CASSPNRENQPQHF. The CDR3 nucleotides read TGTGCCAGCTCACCTAACAGGGAAAATCAGCCCCAGCATTTT. The entire variable domain, with the rest obtained from reference TRBV18 and TRBJ1-5, is as follows: NAGVMQNPRHLVRRRGQEARLRCSPMKGHSHVYWYRQLPEEGLKFMVYLQKENIIDESGMPKERFSAEFPKEGPSILRIQQVVRGDSAAYFCASSPNRENQPQHFGDGTRLSIL.

The chain has TRBV7-2 and TRBJ2-2; 15 nucleotides agree with TRBD2. The CDR3 runs to 16 residues. Germline CDR1 is SGHTA and CDR2 is FQGNSA. The junction had 4 bases not matched to a gene; V was cut back by 4 bases and J by 7 bases. Here the CDR3 reads CASSWTSGGEHGELFF. CDR3 nucleotide sequence: TGTGCCAGCAGCTGGACTAGCGGGGGGGAACACGGGGAGCTGTTTTTT.

The chain employs TRBV18 and TRBJ2-7, with 7 nucleotides matching TRBD2. With 0 bases clipped from V and 6 bases from J, the junction kept 5 bases outside the gene matches. The CDR3 contains 14 residues. Per the germline V gene, CDR1 is KGHSH and CDR2 is LQKENI. The CDR3 nucleotides are TGTGCCAGCTCACCACCGGGGAGGGACGCCGAGCAGTACTTC. Protein product: CASSPPGRDAEQYF.

The chain recombines TRBV7-6 with TRBJ1-2, with 8 bases lining up with TRBD1. The V gene's germline CDR1 is SGHVS and CDR2 FNYEAQ. The CDR3 is made up of 14 amino acids. Losses at the gene ends were 5 bases for V and 4 bases for J; bases not matched to a gene: 6. The DNA of the CDR3 is TGTGCCAGCAGCCCCAGGGGGCCGGGCTATGGCTACACCTTC. Its translation is CASSPRGPGYGYTF.

This clone was recorded only once. This rearrangement joins TRBV27 to TRBJ1-1; perhaps TRBD1 as D (6 bases). V was pared by 4 bases and J by 0 bases, with 12 bases between. CDR1 MNHEY and CDR2 SMNVEV come from the germline V gene (reference sequence). The CDR3 is 15 amino acids. The CDR3 loop reads CASSSQGLMNTEAFF. CDR3 bases: TGTGCCAGCAGTTCCCAGGGGCTCATGAACACTGAAGCTTTCTTT.

The table lists this clone with a count of one. V usage is TRBV25-1 and J usage is TRBJ1-3; D is possibly TRBD1 (5 bases). CDR1 and CDR2 (germline): MGHDK, SYGVNS. V was clipped by 3 bases and J by 2 bases, with 17 bases between them. The CDR3 length is 17 residues. As DNA, the CDR3 is TGTGCCAGCAGTGATCGACCTGCAAGGACAACTGGAAACACCATATATTTT. Amino acid sequence: CASSDRPARTTGNTIYF. The variable domain in full, completed from reference TRBV25-1 and TRBJ1-3, reads EADIYQTPRYLVIGTGKKITLECSQTMGHDKMYWYQQDPGMELHLIHYSYGVNSTEKGDLSSESTVSRIRTEHFPLTLESARPSHTSQYLCASSDRPARTTGNTIYFGEGSWLTVV.

J is TRBJ2-1 and V is TRBV5-1, with TRBD2 identical over 7 bases. V trimming: 4 bases; J trimming: 9 bases; junction bases outside the gene matches: 10. The germline gives CDR1 SGHRS, CDR2 YFSETQ. The CDR3 spans 14 residues. The CDR3 DNA is TGCGCCAGCAGCCCCGAGGGAGGGGACGGTGAGCAGTTCTTC. It codes for CASSPEGGDGEQFF.

J is TRBJ2-1 and V is TRBV7-9; no clear D gene. The length of the CDR3 is 14 residues. In germline, CDR1 is SEHNR, CDR2 FQNEAQ (reference sequence). Trimming took off 5 bases at V and 9 bases at J, with 17 bases between the two ends. CDR3: CASSPSNLGGEQFF. The CDR3, as DNA: TGTGCCAGCAGCCCGTCGAACCTAGGCGGTGAGCAGTTCTTC.

The V gene is TRBV7-9, the J gene TRBJ2-7; 7 nucleotides align to TRBD2. Germline trimming cut 1 base from V and 0 bases from J; bases unmatched to any gene: 3. The length of the CDR3 is 15 residues. Looked up from germline, CDR1 is SEHNR and CDR2 is FQNEAQ (reference sequence). The chain's CDR3 is CASSLGEGFSYEQYF. DNA for the CDR3: TGTGCCAGCAGCTTAGGGGAGGGGTTCTCCTACGAGCAGTACTTC.